One and the same sample provided the 23 T cell receptor beta chains below, sequenced in a study of blood T cell repertoires in COVID-19. Clones were sequenced by immunoSEQ multiplex PCR, and TCRdb holds only the in-frame ones, with some missing. Seen here are about 170,000 clones, 75% to 90% observed once, and the top ten hold approximately 4%. Sequencing was performed on PBMCs or T cells enriched from blood (not recorded which). The receptors derive from a woman in her forties or fifties who had recovered from COVID-19.

V usage is TRBV11-3 and J usage is TRBJ2-6; D gene ambiguous. The germline CDR1 and CDR2 sequences are SGHNT and YENEEA. Trimming took 4 bases from V and 4 from J, leaving 8 bases between them. The CDR3 is 14 residues long. CDR3 sequence (DNA): TGTGCCAGCAGCTCCATCGCGGGGGCCAACGTCCTGACTTTC. Its protein product is CASSSIAGANVLTF. The full variable domain, completed using reference TRBV11-3 and TRBJ2-6, is EAGVVQSPRYKIIEKKQPVAFWCNPISGHNTLYWYLQNLGQGPELLIRYENEEAVDDSQLPKDRFSAERLKGVDSTLKIQPAELGDSAVYLCASSSIAGANVLTFGAGSRLTVL.

V is TRBV29-1 and J is TRBJ2-1; D perhaps matches TRBD2 (6 bases). Trimming pared 7 bases from V and 7 bases from J, leaving 20 bases between. Germline V gene sequence: CDR1 SQVTM, CDR2 ANQGSEA. The CDR3 has 14 residues. The CDR3, as DNA: TGCAGCGCCGAGGTCTGGCGGGGAAGTAATGAGCAGTTCTTC. This sequence encodes CSAEVWRGSNEQFF.

Here the CDR3 DNA reads TGTGCCAGCAGCGTAGGACAGGGTGATGAAAAACTGTTTTTT. Amino acid sequence: CASSVGQGDEKLFF. The chain recombines TRBV7-9 with TRBJ1-4, with TRBD1 matching over 8 bases. V shed 5 bases, J shed 6 bases, and the junction held 5 bases outside the gene matches. Germline CDR1 and CDR2: SEHNR and FQNEAQ (reference sequence). There are 14 residues in the CDR3.

The chain recombines TRBV5-1 with TRBJ2-6; possibly TRBD1 for D (5 bases). The CDR3 is made up of 20 amino acids. Germline assignment: CDR1 SGHRS and CDR2 YFSETQ. The germline V and J ends were trimmed by 4 bases and 1 base, with 24 bases remaining between them. The CDR3 loop reads CASSAPPGFPSGSGANVLTF. The CDR3 coding sequence is TGCGCCAGCAGCGCACCCCCCGGGTTCCCATCAGGGTCTGGGGCCAACGTCCTGACTTTC.

The chain joins TRBV14 to TRBJ1-4; possibly TRBD1 for D (5 bases). CDR1 is SGHDN, CDR2 FVKESK, per germline. Between the trimmed V and J ends, which lost 4 bases and 5 bases, there was a span of 8 bases. This CDR3 region has 13 residues. CDR3 region: CASSRQGNEKLFF. DNA for the CDR3: TGTGCCAGCAGCCGCCAGGGAAATGAAAAACTGTTTTTT.

This clone was counted only a few times. The chain combines TRBV24-1 with TRBJ1-2; D not certain. Trimming took 3 bases from V and 5 from J, leaving 15 bases between them. The CDR3 covers 15 residues. Per the germline V gene, CDR1 is KGHDR and CDR2 is SFDVKD. The CDR3 reads CATSDDEGALYGYTF. In DNA, the CDR3 is TGTGCCACCAGTGATGACGAGGGAGCCCTTTATGGCTACACCTTC.

V and J are TRBV19 and TRBJ2-2; the D gene is possibly TRBD2 (6 bases). The germline V and J ends were trimmed by 3 bases and 6 bases, with 14 bases remaining between them. This CDR3 contains 15 residues. Per germline, CDR1 LNHDA and CDR2 SQIVND (reference sequence). CDR3 residues: CASSIISGVAGELFF. CDR3 coding DNA: TGTGCCAGTAGTATTATATCGGGGGTTGCCGGGGAGCTGTTTTTT.

The rearrangement uses TRBV12-3 or TRBV12-4 and TRBJ1-5; perhaps TRBD1 as D (6 bases). The CDR3 covers 12 residues. Trimming took 6 bases from V and 4 from J, leaving 7 bases between them. The CDR3 loop reads CASSGQNQPQHF. For the CDR3, the DNA is TGTGCCAGCAGCGGACAGAATCAGCCCCAGCATTTT.

This clone was detected many times. The CDR3 spells CASSPGQGAYEQYV. The CDR3 DNA reads as TGTGCCAGCAGCCCCGGACAGGGGGCCTACGAGCAGTACGTC. V and J are TRBV7-9 and TRBJ2-7, with 10 bases that match TRBD1. CDR3 length: 14 amino acids. V lost 5 bases to trimming and J lost 2 bases; unmatched junction nucleotides: 3. Germline loops: CDR1 SEHNR, CDR2 FQNEAQ (reference sequence).

This clone was seen just once. V and J are TRBV12-3 or TRBV12-4 and TRBJ2-2, with D maybe TRBD2 (5 bases). The CDR3 has 13 residues. V was trimmed by 10 bases and J by 1 base, leaving 10 bases between them. This chain's CDR3 is CATRRLNTGELFF. CDR3 nucleotide sequence: TGTGCCACGCGGAGGTTGAACACCGGGGAGCTGTTTTTT.

V gene TRBV5-1 combines with J gene TRBJ2-3; D is perhaps TRBD1 (6 bases). Between the trimmed V and J ends, which lost 4 bases and 2 bases, there was a span of 14 bases. The CDR3 spans 15 residues. The germline V gene has CDR1 SGHRS and CDR2 YFSETQ. This CDR3 is CASSGQGLHTDTQYF. The CDR3 nucleotides read TGCGCCAGCAGCGGGCAGGGGCTACACACAGATACGCAGTATTTT.

This clone was observed a single time. One end of the junction fails to match germline, which may point to a read error. J is TRBJ2-1 and V is TRBV7-8; D might be TRBD1 (6 bases). The CDR3 loop spans 15 amino acids. The germline gives CDR1 SGHVS, CDR2 FQNEAQ. For the CDR3, the DNA is TGTGCCAGCAGCTTAGGCCTAGGACAGTACAGTGAGCAGTTCTTC. Encoded protein: CASSLGLGQYSEQFF.

The chain has TRBV19 and TRBJ2-1, with TRBD2 matching 10 bases. The CDR3 is 15 amino acids. CDR1 LNHDA and CDR2 SQIVND come from the germline V gene (reference sequence). V shed 7 bases and J 0 bases; nucleotides not matched to a gene: 3. CDR3 DNA: TGTGCCAGTAAATTAGCGGGAGGCTCCTACAATGAGCAGTTCTTC. It translates to CASKLAGGSYNEQFF.

V is TRBV11-3 and J is TRBJ2-3, with D perhaps matching TRBD2 (6 bases). Germline V CDR1 and CDR2: SGHNT, YENEEA. The CDR3 has 16 amino acids. Trimming shortened V by 3 bases and J by 2 bases, and 15 bases separated the two germline ends. The CDR3 loop reads CASSLSGGLLTDTQYF. The CDR3 DNA sequence: TGTGCCAGCAGCTTGAGCGGAGGACTACTCACAGATACGCAGTATTTT.

CDR3 nucleotides: TGTGCCAGCAGCGGGCGTCCCGGGACTGATAGCTCCTATAATTCACCCCTCCACTTT. It specifies CASSGRPGTDSSYNSPLHF. The V gene is TRBV9, the J gene TRBJ1-6; D is possibly TRBD1 (5 bases). CDR1 is SGDLS and CDR2 is YYNGEE in the germline V gene. V lost 3 bases to trimming and J lost 0 bases, with 19 bases between them. The CDR3 contains 19 residues.

The chain has TRBV7-9 and TRBJ1-6; unclear D gene. Looked up from germline, CDR1 is SEHNR and CDR2 is FQNEAQ (reference sequence). CDR3 length: 11 residues. Trimming removed 4 bases from V and 14 bases from J, with 9 bases in between. This CDR3 reads CASSSHRALHF. Here the CDR3 DNA reads TGTGCCAGCAGCTCTCATCGAGCCCTCCACTTT.

This chain joins TRBV11-2 and TRBJ1-6, with D uncertain. Germline V gene data show CDR1 as SGHAT and CDR2 as FQNNGV. The length of the CDR3 is 16 residues. V was cut by 1 base and J by 9 bases, with 16 bases left in between. The CDR3 region has the DNA TGTGCCAGCAGCTTAGTCTACGACACCTCCAGTTCACCCCTCCACTTT. It specifies CASSLVYDTSSSPLHF.

V is TRBV5-1 and J is TRBJ1-1, with D possibly matching TRBD1 (5 bases). The V gene's germline CDR1 is SGHRS and CDR2 YFSETQ. Trimming left V 2 bases short and J 5 bases short, with 13 bases between. The CDR3 sequence is 14 residues long. Here the CDR3 reads CASSFYIGGTEAFF. DNA of the CDR3: TGCGCCAGCAGCTTTTATATCGGGGGGACTGAAGCTTTCTTT.

V gene TRBV13 combines with J gene TRBJ1-6; D unresolved. Germline V gene sequence: CDR1 PRHDT, CDR2 FYEKMQ (reference sequence). This CDR3 region has 14 residues. The V end lost 5 bases, the J end lost 5 bases, and 10 bases lay between the germline ends. CDR3 amino acids: CASSADGDNSPLHF. In DNA, the CDR3 is TGTGCCAGCAGCGCCGACGGAGATAATTCACCCCTCCACTTT.

The chain is built from TRBV7-2 and TRBJ2-5; 7 positions agree with TRBD1. Germline V gene data show CDR1 as SGHTA and CDR2 as FQGNSA. With 8 bases clipped from V and 4 bases from J, the junction kept 1 base outside the gene matches. CDR3 length: 11 residues. The DNA of the CDR3 is TGTGCCAGCGACAGGGCAGAGACCCAGTACTTC. Its translation is CASDRAETQYF.

The chain combines TRBV30 with TRBJ1-1; D gene unclear. The germline V gene encodes CDR1 GTSNPN and CDR2 SVGIG (reference sequence). Deletions cut 2 bases from V and 5 bases from J, with 6 bases between. This CDR3 has 11 residues. The DNA of the CDR3 is TGTGCCTGGAGTTCCCGGACTGAAGCTTTCTTT. It codes for CAWSSRTEAFF. The full variable domain, completed using reference TRBV30 and TRBJ1-1, is SQTIHQWPATLVQPVGSPLSLECTVEGTSNPNLYWYRQAAGRGLQLLFYSVGIGQISSEVPQNLSASRPQDRQFILSSKKLLLSDSGFYLCAWSSRTEAFFGQGTRLTVV.

This clone was counted a few times. The CDR3: CASSLNALRAFF. As DNA, the CDR3 is TGTGCCAGCAGCTTAAATGCTTTGAGGGCTTTCTTT. This chain links TRBV11-3 with TRBJ1-1; D is undetermined. The CDR3 runs 12 residues. V was cut by 2 bases and J by 11 bases, with 12 bases left in between. Germline assignment: CDR1 SGHNT and CDR2 YENEEA.

The DNA for the CDR3 is TGTGCCAGCAGCGACCGGGACTCTGGAAACACCATATATTTT. The encoded protein is CASSDRDSGNTIYF. The genes are TRBV7-9 and TRBJ1-3; unclear D gene. Germline assignment: CDR1 SEHNR and CDR2 FQNEAQ (reference sequence). Trimming removed 5 bases from V and 0 bases from J, with 8 bases in between. This CDR3 comprises 14 residues.